This record covers a single TCR beta chain. The protocol was immunoSEQ multiplex PCR, while the TCRdb copy is restricted to in-frame clones and leaves out a portion. This repertoire shows approximately 32,000 clones, almost 85% found once; its top ten account for around 3.4%. This sample stems from a study of PD-L1 blockade in urothelial cancer. Overall study context: After treatment start, blood was analyzed at 3 weeks (second dose) and at 6 weeks. Peripheral blood specimens exhibited a median yield of roughly 140,000 T cells.

The V gene end was trimmed by 6 bases and the J gene end by 6 bases; junction bases not matched to a gene: 9. Germline V gene data show CDR1 as MDHEN and CDR2 as SYDVKM. This CDR3 comprises 14 residues. The receptor's source is an older man with urothelial cancer. The specimen was PBMCs, collected around atezolizumab (anti-PD-L1) treatment. V and J are TRBV28 and TRBJ2-7, with 9 bases aligning to TRBD1. CDR3 DNA sequence: TGTGCCAGCAGCATCGGGACAGGGATTTTCGAGCAGTACTTC. This encodes CASSIGTGIFEQYF.